This T cell receptor beta chain is drawn from a study of STAT3 mutations in large granular lymphocyte leukemia. Comment on this clone: The target antigen is unknown.

Germline assignment: CDR1 MNHNY and CDR2 SVGAGI (reference sequence). The V and J ends lost 4 bases and 2 bases, in that order; junction bases with no gene match: 5. This CDR3 comprises 16 residues. The table came from immunoSEQ multiplex PCR; TCRdb's copy has only in-frame clones and leaves some out. The table includes roughly 35,000 clones, around nine tenths detected once. Study-wide findings and caveats: At least one immunodominant TCR beta clonotype appeared in every T-cell large granular lymphocyte leukemia patient.

The chain combines TRBV6-6 with TRBJ2-3, with 11 positions matching TRBD2. The sequenced sample was PBMCs. This receptor was obtained from a human donor with T large granular lymphocyte leukemia. Some clones in this sample may be carry-over from other donors' samples. The CDR3 is CASSFSTSGDTDTQYF. The CDR3 bases are TGTGCCAGCAGTTTCTCGACTAGCGGGGACACAGATACGCAGTATTTT.